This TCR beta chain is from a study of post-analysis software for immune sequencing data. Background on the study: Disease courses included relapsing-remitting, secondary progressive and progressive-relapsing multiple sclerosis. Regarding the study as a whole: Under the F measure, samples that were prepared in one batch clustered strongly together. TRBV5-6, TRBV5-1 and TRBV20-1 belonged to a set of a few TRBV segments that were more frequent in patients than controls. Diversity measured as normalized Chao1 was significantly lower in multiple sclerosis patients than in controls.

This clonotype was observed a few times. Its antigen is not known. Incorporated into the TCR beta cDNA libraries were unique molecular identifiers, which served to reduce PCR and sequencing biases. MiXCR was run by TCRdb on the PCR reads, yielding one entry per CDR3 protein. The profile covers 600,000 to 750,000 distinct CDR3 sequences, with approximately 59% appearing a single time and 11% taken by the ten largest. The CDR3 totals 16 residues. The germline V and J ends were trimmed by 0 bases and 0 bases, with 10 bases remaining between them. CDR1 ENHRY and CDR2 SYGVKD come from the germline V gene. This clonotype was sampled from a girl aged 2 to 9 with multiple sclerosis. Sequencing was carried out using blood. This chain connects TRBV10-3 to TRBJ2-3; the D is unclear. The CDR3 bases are TGTGCCATCAGTGAGTCGGATGTTGGTAGCACAGATACGCAGTATTTT. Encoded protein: CAISESDVGSTDTQYF.